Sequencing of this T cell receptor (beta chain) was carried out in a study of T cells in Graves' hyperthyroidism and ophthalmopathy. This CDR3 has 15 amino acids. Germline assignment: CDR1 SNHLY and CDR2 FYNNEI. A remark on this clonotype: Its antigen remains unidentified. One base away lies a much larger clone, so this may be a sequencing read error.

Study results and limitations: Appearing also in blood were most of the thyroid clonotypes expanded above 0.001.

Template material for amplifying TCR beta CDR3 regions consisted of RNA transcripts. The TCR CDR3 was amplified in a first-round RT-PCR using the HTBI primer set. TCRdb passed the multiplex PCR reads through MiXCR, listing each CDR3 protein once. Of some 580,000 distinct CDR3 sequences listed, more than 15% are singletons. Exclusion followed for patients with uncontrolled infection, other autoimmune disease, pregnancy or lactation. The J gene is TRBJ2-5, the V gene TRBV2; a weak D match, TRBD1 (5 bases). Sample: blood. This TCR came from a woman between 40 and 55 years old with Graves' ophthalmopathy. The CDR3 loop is CASAQGNGHQEAQYF. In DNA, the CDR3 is TGTGCCAGCGCTCAGGGTAACGGTCACCAAGAGGCCCAGTACTTC.